This T cell receptor (beta chain) was sequenced in a study of blood T cell repertoires in COVID-19. Clones were sequenced by immunoSEQ multiplex PCR, and TCRdb holds only the in-frame ones, with some missing. In the table there are 99,000 or so clones, roughly 91% of which are singletons. The germline V gene has CDR1 LNHNV and CDR2 YYDKDF (reference sequence). The V gene lost 1 base and the J gene lost 6 bases, with 4 bases spanning the gap. CDR3 size: 11 residues. The J gene is TRBJ2-7, the V gene TRBV15; D remains ambiguous. This clonotype was obtained from a human donor in a cohort sampled during active COVID-19. Sequenced material: peripheral blood. The CDR3 region has the DNA TGTGCCACCAGCAGAGGAGGCGAGCAGTACTTC. The encoded protein is CATSRGGEQYF.